A selection of T cell receptor beta chains follows, all from one sample in a study of cytomegalovirus exposure and HLA in healthy donors. The table came from immunoSEQ multiplex PCR; TCRdb's copy has only in-frame clones and leaves some out. Altogether 190,000 or so clones are present, 82% being singletons, with the ten largest covering 0.098%. The sample taken for sequencing was PBMCs. These receptors all stem from a boy aged 2 to 10 in good health and CMV-seronegative. Each CDR3 is given with its conserved first and last residue. Each record gives: D gene, clone size, J gene, V gene, CDR3 protein, CDR3 DNA. The D gene is left open where the match is weak. A row's size may be missing; if present it is once, few, many or a size class.

d_gene: .
abundance: .
j_gene: TRBJ2-5
v_gene: TRBV11-2
CDR3aa: CASSLGFGGMGETQYF
CDR3nt: TGTGCCAGCAGCTTAGGATTCGGGGGAATGGGGGAGACCCAGTACTTC

d_gene: TRBD2
abundance: .
j_gene: TRBJ2-1
v_gene: TRBV11-2
CDR3aa: CASSFGLAGGDEQFF
CDR3nt: TGTGCCAGCAGCTTCGGACTAGCGGGGGGGGACGAGCAGTTCTTC

d_gene: TRBD2
abundance: few
j_gene: TRBJ2-6
v_gene: TRBV5-4
CDR3aa: CASESGGAAGANVLTF
CDR3nt: TGTGCCAGCGAGAGCGGGGGGGCCGCTGGGGCCAACGTCCTGACTTTC

d_gene: TRBD1
abundance: .
j_gene: TRBJ1-1
v_gene: TRBV27
CDR3aa: CASSPYRGTGTEAFF
CDR3nt: TGTGCCAGCAGTCCCTACAGGGGAACGGGCACTGAAGCTTTCTTT

d_gene: TRBD1
abundance: .
j_gene: TRBJ2-5
v_gene: TRBV7-9
CDR3aa: CASSLTPGQGIETQYF
CDR3nt: TGTGCCAGCAGCTTAACGCCGGGACAGGGGATAGAGACCCAGTACTTC

d_gene: TRBD1
abundance: .
j_gene: TRBJ1-1
v_gene: TRBV19
CDR3aa: CASSLFGDRGLMNTEAFF
CDR3nt: TGTGCCAGTAGTCTCTTCGGGGACAGGGGGCTCATGAACACTGAAGCTTTCTTT

d_gene: TRBD2
abundance: .
j_gene: TRBJ2-5
v_gene: TRBV14
CDR3aa: CASSAGGPETQYF
CDR3nt: TGTGCCAGCAGCGCGGGGGGCCCAGAGACCCAGTACTTC

d_gene: TRBD2
abundance: .
j_gene: TRBJ2-7
v_gene: TRBV19
CDR3aa: CASSLLRRGDFSYEQYF
CDR3nt: TGTGCCAGTAGTCTCCTGAGGCGGGGGGACTTCTCCTACGAGCAGTACTTC

d_gene: .
abundance: .
j_gene: TRBJ2-5
v_gene: TRBV7-2
CDR3aa: CASSLGSGPETQYF
CDR3nt: TGTGCCAGCAGCTTAGGGAGCGGGCCAGAGACCCAGTACTTC

d_gene: TRBD1
abundance: .
j_gene: TRBJ2-3
v_gene: TRBV9
CDR3aa: CASGAGTVDTQYF
CDR3nt: TGTGCCAGTGGAGCTGGGACAGTTGATACGCAGTATTTT

d_gene: .
abundance: once
j_gene: TRBJ1-3
v_gene: TRBV5-1
CDR3aa: CASSLGQSSGNTIYF
CDR3nt: TGCGCCAGCAGCCTTGGACAGAGCTCTGGAAACACCATATATTTT

d_gene: TRBD1
abundance: .
j_gene: TRBJ2-1
v_gene: TRBV7-9
CDR3aa: CSSSLGQGAYNEQFF
CDR3nt: TGTTCCAGCAGCTTAGGACAGGGCGCCTACAATGAGCAGTTCTTC

d_gene: .
abundance: .
j_gene: TRBJ1-5
v_gene: TRBV19
CDR3aa: CASGIAGGNQPQHF
CDR3nt: TGTGCCAGTGGTATAGCAGGGGGCAATCAGCCCCAGCATTTT

d_gene: .
abundance: .
j_gene: TRBJ1-2
v_gene: TRBV30
CDR3aa: CAWSVSGDGYTF
CDR3nt: TGTGCCTGGAGTGTATCAGGGGATGGCTACACCTTC

d_gene: .
abundance: .
j_gene: TRBJ1-6
v_gene: TRBV7-2
CDR3aa: CASSFGGGSPLHF
CDR3nt: TGTGCCAGCAGCTTTGGGGGCGGGTCACCCCTCCACTTT

d_gene: .
abundance: .
j_gene: TRBJ1-1
v_gene: TRBV7-9
CDR3aa: CASNFPPEGPEAFF
CDR3nt: TGTGCCAGCAACTTCCCCCCGGAGGGGCCAGAAGCTTTCTTT

d_gene: .
abundance: few
j_gene: TRBJ1-2
v_gene: TRBV11-2
CDR3aa: CASSLQGSYGYTF
CDR3nt: TGTGCCAGCAGCTTACAGGGCTCCTATGGCTACACCTTC

d_gene: TRBD1
abundance: .
j_gene: TRBJ2-4
v_gene: TRBV5-6
CDR3aa: CASSPGQGARHIQYF
CDR3nt: TGTGCCAGCAGCCCAGGACAGGGGGCTAGGCACATTCAGTACTTC

d_gene: .
abundance: .
j_gene: TRBJ2-7
v_gene: TRBV7-8
CDR3aa: CASSFEGSGQYF
CDR3nt: TGTGCCAGCAGCTTCGAGGGCTCGGGGCAGTACTTC

d_gene: .
abundance: .
j_gene: TRBJ1-4
v_gene: TRBV6-5
CDR3aa: CASSRQGVGEKLFF
CDR3nt: TGTGCCAGCAGTCGCCAAGGGGTGGGAGAAAAACTGTTTTTT

d_gene: TRBD1
abundance: .
j_gene: TRBJ2-1
v_gene: TRBV9
CDR3aa: CASSVALTGVEGMDEQFF
CDR3nt: TGTGCCAGCAGCGTAGCTCTGACAGGGGTCGAGGGGATGGATGAGCAGTTCTTC

d_gene: .
abundance: .
j_gene: TRBJ1-4
v_gene: TRBV7-8
CDR3aa: CASSFELTTNEKLFF
CDR3nt: TGTGCCAGCAGCTTCGAACTGACAACTAATGAAAAACTGTTTTTT

d_gene: .
abundance: few
j_gene: TRBJ2-7
v_gene: TRBV5-1
CDR3aa: CASSLEGDEQYF
CDR3nt: TGCGCCAGCAGCTTGGAAGGAGACGAGCAGTACTTC

d_gene: .
abundance: .
j_gene: TRBJ2-7
v_gene: TRBV6-1
CDR3aa: CASSEGTSYEQYF
CDR3nt: TGTGCCAGCAGTGAAGGGACATCCTACGAGCAGTACTTC

d_gene: .
abundance: .
j_gene: TRBJ2-7
v_gene: TRBV5-6
CDR3aa: CASSLAIGGYEQYF
CDR3nt: TGTGCCAGCAGCCTAGCAATTGGCGGCTACGAGCAGTACTTC

d_gene: .
abundance: few
j_gene: TRBJ2-3
v_gene: TRBV5-1
CDR3aa: CASSLDSGTDTQYF
CDR3nt: TGCGCCAGCAGCTTGGATAGCGGCACAGATACGCAGTATTTT

d_gene: TRBD2
abundance: .
j_gene: TRBJ2-7
v_gene: TRBV4-2
CDR3aa: CASSLGTSGGVYYEQYF
CDR3nt: TGTGCCAGCAGCCTGGGGACTAGCGGGGGGGTCTACTACGAGCAGTACTTC

d_gene: .
abundance: .
j_gene: TRBJ1-2
v_gene: TRBV4-3
CDR3aa: CASSRGRGYGGYTF
CDR3nt: TGCGCCAGCAGCCGCGGCAGGGGCTACGGTGGCTACACCTTC

d_gene: .
abundance: .
j_gene: TRBJ1-1
v_gene: TRBV6-5
CDR3aa: CASSLGGNTEAFF
CDR3nt: TGTGCCAGCAGCCTAGGTGGGAACACTGAAGCTTTCTTT

d_gene: .
abundance: .
j_gene: TRBJ1-3
v_gene: TRBV11-2
CDR3aa: CASSPDTNSGNTIYF
CDR3nt: TGTGCCAGCAGCCCCGACACCAACTCTGGAAACACCATATATTTT

d_gene: .
abundance: few
j_gene: TRBJ2-7
v_gene: TRBV7-2
CDR3aa: CASGLLSAVSYEQYF
CDR3nt: TGTGCCAGCGGACTGCTATCGGCCGTATCCTACGAGCAGTACTTC

d_gene: .
abundance: .
j_gene: TRBJ2-1
v_gene: TRBV7-9
CDR3aa: CSSSPRGSYNEQFF
CDR3nt: TGTTCCAGCAGCCCCCGGGGCTCCTACAATGAGCAGTTCTTC

d_gene: TRBD1
abundance: .
j_gene: TRBJ1-2
v_gene: TRBV19
CDR3aa: CASAMDRGAYTF
CDR3nt: TGTGCCAGTGCAATGGACAGGGGGGCCTACACCTTC

d_gene: .
abundance: .
j_gene: TRBJ1-6
v_gene: TRBV6-5
CDR3aa: CASSPPGDNSPLHF
CDR3nt: TGTGCCAGCAGCCCACCGGGGGATAATTCACCCCTCCACTTT

d_gene: .
abundance: .
j_gene: TRBJ1-4
v_gene: TRBV4-1
CDR3aa: CASSQRIGWETGNEKLFF
CDR3nt: TGCGCCAGCAGCCAAAGAATCGGCTGGGAGACGGGGAATGAAAAACTGTTTTTT

d_gene: TRBD1
abundance: .
j_gene: TRBJ1-2
v_gene: TRBV15
CDR3aa: CATSRDQLRDRRGNYGYTF
CDR3nt: TGTGCCACCAGCAGAGATCAGCTCCGGGACAGGAGGGGCAACTATGGCTACACCTTC

d_gene: .
abundance: .
j_gene: TRBJ2-4
v_gene: TRBV7-8
CDR3aa: CASSFVPEGGNIQYF
CDR3nt: TGTGCCAGCAGCTTCGTCCCCGAGGGTGGAAACATTCAGTACTTC

d_gene: .
abundance: .
j_gene: TRBJ1-3
v_gene: TRBV19
CDR3aa: CASSISLGGNTIYF
CDR3nt: TGTGCCAGTAGTATTTCCCTGGGCGGAAACACCATATATTTT

d_gene: .
abundance: .
j_gene: TRBJ2-1
v_gene: TRBV2
CDR3aa: CASSIDGGTYNEQFF
CDR3nt: TGTGCCAGCAGTATCGACGGGGGAACCTACAATGAGCAGTTCTTC

d_gene: .
abundance: .
j_gene: TRBJ1-4
v_gene: TRBV6-1
CDR3aa: CASRVDRINEKLFF
CDR3nt: TGTGCCAGCAGGGTCGACAGAATTAATGAAAAACTGTTTTTT

d_gene: TRBD2
abundance: .
j_gene: TRBJ2-3
v_gene: TRBV11-2
CDR3aa: CASRRLAGPKTDTQYF
CDR3nt: TGTGCCAGCAGGCGACTAGCGGGGCCGAAGACAGATACGCAGTATTTT

d_gene: .
abundance: .
j_gene: TRBJ2-6
v_gene: TRBV7-2
CDR3aa: CASSLSRAGANVLTF
CDR3nt: TGTGCCAGCAGCTTAAGCAGGGCTGGGGCCAACGTCCTGACTTTC

d_gene: TRBD1
abundance: .
j_gene: TRBJ1-4
v_gene: TRBV18
CDR3aa: CASSRGQTATNEKLFF
CDR3nt: TGTGCCAGCTCCCGGGGACAGACTGCAACTAATGAAAAACTGTTTTTT

d_gene: TRBD1
abundance: once
j_gene: TRBJ1-2
v_gene: TRBV7-2
CDR3aa: CASRQGAYYGYTF
CDR3nt: TGTGCCAGCAGACAGGGGGCGTACTATGGCTACACCTTC

d_gene: .
abundance: .
j_gene: TRBJ2-6
v_gene: TRBV5-1
CDR3aa: CASSLVVSGANVLTF
CDR3nt: TGCGCCAGCAGCTTGGTCGTCTCTGGGGCCAACGTCCTGACTTTC

d_gene: .
abundance: .
j_gene: TRBJ2-6
v_gene: TRBV5-1
CDR3aa: CASSLASGRGANVLTF
CDR3nt: TGCGCCAGCAGCTTGGCCAGTGGGCGTGGGGCCAACGTCCTGACTTTC

d_gene: .
abundance: .
j_gene: TRBJ1-5
v_gene: TRBV6-1
CDR3aa: CASSEPPAGNQPQHF
CDR3nt: TGTGCCAGCAGTGAACCCCCCGCGGGCAATCAGCCCCAGCATTTT

d_gene: .
abundance: few
j_gene: TRBJ2-2
v_gene: TRBV7-2
CDR3aa: CASSFYTGELFF
CDR3nt: TGTGCCAGCAGTTTCTACACCGGGGAGCTGTTTTTT